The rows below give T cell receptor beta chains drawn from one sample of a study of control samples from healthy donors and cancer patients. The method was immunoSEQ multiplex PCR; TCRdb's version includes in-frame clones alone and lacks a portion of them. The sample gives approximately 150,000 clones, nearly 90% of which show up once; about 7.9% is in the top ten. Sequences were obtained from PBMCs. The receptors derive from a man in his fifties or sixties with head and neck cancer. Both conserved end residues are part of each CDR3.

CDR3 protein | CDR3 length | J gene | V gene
CASSKLAGDDTGELFF | 16 | TRBJ2-2 | TRBV6-4
CASSLTGYDTEAFF | 14 | TRBJ1-1 | TRBV11-2
CASSLTGGSTYEQYF | 15 | TRBJ2-7 | TRBV5-1
CASGLTSTDTQYF | 13 | TRBJ2-3 | TRBV19
CSAGAYEQYF | 10 | TRBJ2-7 | TRBV20-1
CASSIGQGKQETQYF | 15 | TRBJ2-5 | TRBV27
CASSLSGSSYNEQFF | 15 | TRBJ2-1 | TRBV27
CASSQSETGEEDYGYTF | 17 | TRBJ1-2 | TRBV23-1
CAGRTGGFYGYTF | 13 | TRBJ1-2 | TRBV2
CASNLSGGEQFF | 12 | TRBJ2-1 | TRBV7-2
CASSTPREHTGELFF | 15 | TRBJ2-2 | TRBV5-1
CASSVGASGGLRTDTQYF | 18 | TRBJ2-3 | TRBV9
CSVDGQGKIQETQYF | 15 | TRBJ2-5 | TRBV29-1
CASRGQGGNQPQHF | 14 | TRBJ1-5 | TRBV6-5
CASTGGTGQGLWNTIYF | 17 | TRBJ1-3 | TRBV9
CASTPDRDNSPLHF | 14 | TRBJ1-6 | TRBV28
CASSYSDRKKNSPLHF | 16 | TRBJ1-6 | TRBV6-5
CASSSSYGLAGGYEQYF | 17 | TRBJ2-7 | TRBV28
CATNEREGQFF | 11 | TRBJ2-1 | TRBV2
CASSSGLAGLAKNIQYF | 17 | TRBJ2-4 | TRBV11-2
CASRVSTGVETQYF | 14 | TRBJ2-5 | TRBV4-1
CASSTSGTSGSYEQYF | 16 | TRBJ2-7 | TRBV19
CAWSWEREWGELFF | 14 | TRBJ2-2 | TRBV30
CASSPRTGRGEKLFF | 15 | TRBJ1-4 | TRBV18
CASSFQGDTEAFF | 13 | TRBJ1-1 | TRBV9
CSASRADGYTF | 11 | TRBJ1-2 | TRBV20-1
CASSPPSLWAGADGELFF | 18 | TRBJ2-2 | TRBV18
CASSLGGRVGTGTYETQYF | 19 | TRBJ2-5 | TRBV7-8
CASSLGRGTVEKLFF | 15 | TRBJ1-4 | TRBV5-6
CASNMGFGDGYTF | 13 | TRBJ1-2 | TRBV19